A selection of T cell receptor beta chains follows, all from one sample in a study. TCRdb passed the 5' RACE reads through MiXCR, listing each CDR3 protein once. Here the sample spans 50,000 to 70,000 distinct CDR3 sequences, about a fifth being singletons. Material for sequencing was tumor-infiltrating Tregs sorted from the breast tumor. The source of these receptors is a female donor with breast cancer. CDR3s leave out the opening cysteine and the closing phenylalanine or tryptophan.

v_call cdr3_aa
TRBV11-2 ASSDRKKGGAYNEQF
TRBV29-1 SGANRGDHEQY
TRBV6-6 ASTLTGRGDTEAF
TRBV11-2 ASSEGEAKNIQY
TRBV5-1 ASSLETGENSPLH
TRBV7-9 VSRPSGTAAPPLH
TRBV7-2 ASSFAASTDTQY
TRBV28 ASSFQGGKYEQY
TRBV28 ASNGYTNYGYT
TRBV7-2 ASSPDRAKQTQY
TRBV6-1 ASSPRLAGASGELF
TRBV7-9 ASTQTAGSDQPQL
TRBV14 ASSPWGDYNEQF
TRBV6-2/TRBV6-3 ASGRRGPGTGELF
TRBV7-2 ASSPLTLFGNTIY
TRBV7-6 ASSLAPRAFTQY
TRBV28 ASSPVGTGGLGELF
TRBV12-3/TRBV12-4 ASSLVQGGNSPLH
TRBV29-1 SADTPLPTDTQY
TRBV11-2 ASSSPGTSDHEQY
TRBV27 ASSFPAGGVDTQY
TRBV11-3 ASSLGPVSGKEQF
TRBV4-3 ASSQDQGANNEKLF
TRBV5-1 ASSLGSGNEQF
TRBV12-3/TRBV12-4 ASSPRLLEQF
TRBV5-4 ASSLTVTRGDGYT
TRBV9 ASSVDQRTIDEQF
TRBV7-3 ASSLGELF
TRBV7-2 ASSARGLAGIYEQY
TRBV28 ASTAKSTDTQY
TRBV6-1 ASSMGQGIFEAF
TRBV28 ASSSPLAQGGYEQY
TRBV5-1 ASSRSRGTYGYT
TRBV5-1 ASSVQGTASYNEQF
TRBV20-1 SAIPPQGYSNQPQH
TRBV28 ASSSPGDRGIGRSPLH
TRBV4-3 ASSHQMASGTSGNTIY
TRBV20-1 SARVVSGELF
TRBV11-2 ASSHIRGPYEQY
TRBV5-1 ASSMEGGQSYEQY
TRBV20-1 SARSGLTNTGELF
TRBV9 ASSYGQEGGIQY
TRBV10-3 ASGDLETQY
TRBV18 ASSPVGEQGGYGYT